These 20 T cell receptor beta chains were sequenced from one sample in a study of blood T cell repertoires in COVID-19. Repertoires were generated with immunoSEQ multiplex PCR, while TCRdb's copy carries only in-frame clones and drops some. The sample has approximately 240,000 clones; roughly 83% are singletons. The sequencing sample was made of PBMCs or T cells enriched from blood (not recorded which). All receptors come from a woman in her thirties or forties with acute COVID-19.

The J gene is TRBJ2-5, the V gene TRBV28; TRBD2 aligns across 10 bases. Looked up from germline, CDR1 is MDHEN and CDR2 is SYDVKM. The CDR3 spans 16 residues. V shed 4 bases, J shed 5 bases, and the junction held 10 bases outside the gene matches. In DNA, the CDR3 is TGTGCCAGCAGTTCCCCGGGACTAGCGTCCTTGGAGACCCAGTACTTC. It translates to CASSSPGLASLETQYF. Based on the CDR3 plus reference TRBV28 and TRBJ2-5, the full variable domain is DVKVTQSSRYLVKRTGEKVFLECVQDMDHENMFWYRQDPGLGLRLIYFSYDVKMKEKGDIPEGYSVSREKKERFSLILESASTNQTSMYLCASSSPGLASLETQYFGPGTRLLVL.

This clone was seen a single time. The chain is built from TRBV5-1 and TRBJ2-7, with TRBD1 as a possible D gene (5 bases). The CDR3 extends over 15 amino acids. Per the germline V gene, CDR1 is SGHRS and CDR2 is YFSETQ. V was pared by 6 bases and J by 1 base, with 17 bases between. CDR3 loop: CASKYGDSPSYEQYF. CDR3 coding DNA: TGCGCCAGCAAGTATGGAGACAGCCCGTCCTACGAGCAGTACTTC.

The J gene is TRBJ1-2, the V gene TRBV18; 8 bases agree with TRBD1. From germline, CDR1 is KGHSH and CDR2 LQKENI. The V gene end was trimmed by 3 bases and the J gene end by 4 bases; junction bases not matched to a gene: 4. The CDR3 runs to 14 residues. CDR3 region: CASSPGQDLYGYTF. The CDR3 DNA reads TGTGCCAGCTCACCGGGACAGGACCTCTATGGCTACACCTTC.

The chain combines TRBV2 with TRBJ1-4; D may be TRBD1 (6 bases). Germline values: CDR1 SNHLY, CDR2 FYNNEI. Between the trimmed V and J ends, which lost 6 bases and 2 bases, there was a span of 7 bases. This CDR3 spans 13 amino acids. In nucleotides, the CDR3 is TGTGCCAGCAGGAGGGGGACTAATGAAAAACTGTTTTTT. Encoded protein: CASRRGTNEKLFF. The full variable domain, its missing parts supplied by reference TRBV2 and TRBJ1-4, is EPEVTQTPSHQVTQMGQEVILRCVPISNHLYFYWYRQILGQKVEFLVSFYNNEISEKSEIFDDQFSVERPDGSNFTLKIRSTKLEDSAMYFCASRRGTNEKLFFGSGTQLSVL.

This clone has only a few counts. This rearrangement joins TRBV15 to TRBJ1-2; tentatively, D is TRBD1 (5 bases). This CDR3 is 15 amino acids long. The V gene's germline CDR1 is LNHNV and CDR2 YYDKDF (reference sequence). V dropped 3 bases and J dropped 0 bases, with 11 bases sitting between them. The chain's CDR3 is CATSSTGRANYGYTF. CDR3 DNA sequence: TGTGCCACCAGCAGTACAGGTCGAGCTAACTATGGCTACACCTTC.

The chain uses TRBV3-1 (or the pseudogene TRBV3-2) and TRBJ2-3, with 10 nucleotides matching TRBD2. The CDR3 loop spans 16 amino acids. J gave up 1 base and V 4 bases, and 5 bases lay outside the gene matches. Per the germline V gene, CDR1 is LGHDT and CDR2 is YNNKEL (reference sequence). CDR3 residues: CASSRQGTSGTDTQYF. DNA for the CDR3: TGTGCCAGCAGCCGACAGGGGACTAGCGGCACAGATACGCAGTATTTT.

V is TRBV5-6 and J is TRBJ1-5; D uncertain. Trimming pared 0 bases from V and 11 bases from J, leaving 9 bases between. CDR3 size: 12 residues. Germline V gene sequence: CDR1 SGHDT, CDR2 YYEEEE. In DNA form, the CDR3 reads TGTGCCAGCAGCTTGGACGGAGAGGCCCAGCATTTT. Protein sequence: CASSLDGEAQHF. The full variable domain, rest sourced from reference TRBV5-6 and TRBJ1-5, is DAGVTQSPTHLIKTRGQQVTLRCSPKSGHDTVSWYQQALGQGPQFIFQYYEEEERQRGNFPDRFSGHQFPNYSSELNVNALLLGDSALYLCASSLDGEAQHFGDGTRLSIL.

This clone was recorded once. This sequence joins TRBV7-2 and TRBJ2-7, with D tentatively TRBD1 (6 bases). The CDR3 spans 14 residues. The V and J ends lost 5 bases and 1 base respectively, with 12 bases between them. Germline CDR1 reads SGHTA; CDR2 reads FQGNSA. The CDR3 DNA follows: TGTGCCAGCAGCGCAAACAGGGTATCCTACGAGCAGTACTTC. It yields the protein CASSANRVSYEQYF.

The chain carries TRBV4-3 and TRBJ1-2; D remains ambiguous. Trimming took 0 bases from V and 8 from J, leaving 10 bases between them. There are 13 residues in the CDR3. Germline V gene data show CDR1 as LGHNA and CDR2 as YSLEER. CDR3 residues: CASSQDLTGGYTF. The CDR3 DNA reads TGCGCCAGCAGCCAAGATCTGACCGGGGGCTACACCTTC.

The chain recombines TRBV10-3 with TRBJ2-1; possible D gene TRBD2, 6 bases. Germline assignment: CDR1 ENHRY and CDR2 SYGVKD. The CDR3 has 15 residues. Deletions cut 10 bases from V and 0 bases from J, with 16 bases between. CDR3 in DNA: TGTGCCACCCGGAGGGAACCTAGCTCCTACAATGAGCAGTTCTTC. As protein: CATRREPSSYNEQFF.

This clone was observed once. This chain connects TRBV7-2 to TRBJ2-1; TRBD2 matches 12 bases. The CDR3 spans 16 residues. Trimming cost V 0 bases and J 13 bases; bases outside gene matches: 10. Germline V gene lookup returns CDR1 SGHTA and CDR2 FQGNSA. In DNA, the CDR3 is TGTGCCAGCAGCTTAGCACCTCTGACTAGCGGGAGCCGACAGTTCTTC. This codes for CASSLAPLTSGSRQFF.

The CDR3: CASSQLIESVLYGYTF. The DNA of the CDR3 is TGCGCCAGCAGTCAGCTTATCGAGAGTGTGCTCTATGGCTACACCTTC. V is TRBV23-1 and J is TRBJ1-2; no reliable D call. TRBV23-1 is recorded as an ORF, its role being uncertain. V was cut by 3 bases and J by 4 bases, with 18 bases left in between. The CDR3 runs to 16 residues.

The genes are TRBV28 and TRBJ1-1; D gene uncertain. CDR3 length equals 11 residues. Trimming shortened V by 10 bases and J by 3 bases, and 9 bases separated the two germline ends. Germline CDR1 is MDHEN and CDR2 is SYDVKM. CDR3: CATIGDTEAFF. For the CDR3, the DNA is TGTGCCACCATAGGAGACACTGAAGCTTTCTTT.

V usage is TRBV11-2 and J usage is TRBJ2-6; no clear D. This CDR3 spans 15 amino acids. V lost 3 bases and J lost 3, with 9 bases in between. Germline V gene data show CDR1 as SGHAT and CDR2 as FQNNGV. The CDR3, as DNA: TGTGCCAGCAGCTTTAGGAGCTATGGGGCCAACGTCCTGACTTTC. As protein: CASSFRSYGANVLTF.

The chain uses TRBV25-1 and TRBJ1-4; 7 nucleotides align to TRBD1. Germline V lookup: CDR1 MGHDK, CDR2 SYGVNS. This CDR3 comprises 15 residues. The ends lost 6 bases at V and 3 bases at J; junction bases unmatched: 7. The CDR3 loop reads CASSRQGSANEKLFF. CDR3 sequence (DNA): TGTGCCAGCAGCAGACAGGGATCGGCTAATGAAAAACTGTTTTTT. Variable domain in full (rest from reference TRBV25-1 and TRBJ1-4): EADIYQTPRYLVIGTGKKITLECSQTMGHDKMYWYQQDPGMELHLIHYSYGVNSTEKGDLSSESTVSRIRTEHFPLTLESARPSHTSQYLCASSRQGSANEKLFFGSGTQLSVL.

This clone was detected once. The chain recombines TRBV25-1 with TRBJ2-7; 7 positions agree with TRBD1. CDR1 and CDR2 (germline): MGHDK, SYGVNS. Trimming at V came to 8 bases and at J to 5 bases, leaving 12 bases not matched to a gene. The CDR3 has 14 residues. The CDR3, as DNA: TGTGCCAGCGCTGGACAGGCCGGGACCCACGAGCAGTACTTC. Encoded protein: CASAGQAGTHEQYF.

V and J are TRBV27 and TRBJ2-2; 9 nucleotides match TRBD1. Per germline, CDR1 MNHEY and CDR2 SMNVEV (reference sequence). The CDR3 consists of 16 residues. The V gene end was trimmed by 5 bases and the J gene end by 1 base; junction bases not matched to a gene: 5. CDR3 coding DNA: TGTGCCAGCAGTACGCGACAGGGGGGGAACACCGGGGAGCTGTTTTTT. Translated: CASSTRQGGNTGELFF.

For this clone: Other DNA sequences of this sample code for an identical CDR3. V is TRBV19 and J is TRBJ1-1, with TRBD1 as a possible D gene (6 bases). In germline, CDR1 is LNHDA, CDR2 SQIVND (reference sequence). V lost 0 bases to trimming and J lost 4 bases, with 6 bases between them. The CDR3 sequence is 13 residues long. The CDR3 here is CASSIEGGTEAFF. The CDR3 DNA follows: TGTGCCAGTAGTATAGAAGGGGGCACTGAAGCTTTCTTT.

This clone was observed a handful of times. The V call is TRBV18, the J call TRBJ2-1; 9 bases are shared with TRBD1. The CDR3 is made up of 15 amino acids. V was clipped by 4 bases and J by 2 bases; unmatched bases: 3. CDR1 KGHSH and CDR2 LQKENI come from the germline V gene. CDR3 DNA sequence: TGTGCCAGCTCACTCTGGGACAGGGCCTACAATGAGCAGTTCTTC. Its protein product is CASSLWDRAYNEQFF.

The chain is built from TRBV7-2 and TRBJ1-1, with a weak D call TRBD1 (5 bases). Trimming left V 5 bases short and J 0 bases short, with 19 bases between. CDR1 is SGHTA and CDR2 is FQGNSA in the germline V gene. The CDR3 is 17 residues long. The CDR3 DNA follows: TGTGCCAGCAGCCCCTATGGGGAGGGGAGGGTGAACACTGAAGCTTTCTTT. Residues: CASSPYGEGRVNTEAFF.